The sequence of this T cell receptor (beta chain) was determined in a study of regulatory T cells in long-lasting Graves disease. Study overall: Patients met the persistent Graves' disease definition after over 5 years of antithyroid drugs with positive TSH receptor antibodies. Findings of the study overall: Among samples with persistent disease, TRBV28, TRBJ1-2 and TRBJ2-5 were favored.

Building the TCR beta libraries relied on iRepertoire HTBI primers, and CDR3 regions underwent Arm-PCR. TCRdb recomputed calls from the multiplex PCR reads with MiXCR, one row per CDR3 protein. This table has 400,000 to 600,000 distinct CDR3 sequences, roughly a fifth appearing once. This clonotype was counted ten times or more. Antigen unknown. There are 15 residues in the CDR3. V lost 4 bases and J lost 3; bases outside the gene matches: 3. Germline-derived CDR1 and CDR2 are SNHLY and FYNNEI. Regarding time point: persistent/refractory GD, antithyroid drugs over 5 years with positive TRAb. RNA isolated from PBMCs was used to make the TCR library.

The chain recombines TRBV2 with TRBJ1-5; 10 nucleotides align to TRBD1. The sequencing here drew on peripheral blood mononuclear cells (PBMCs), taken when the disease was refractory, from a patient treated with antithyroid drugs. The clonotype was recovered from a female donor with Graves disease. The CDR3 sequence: CASSGDRGYNQPQHF. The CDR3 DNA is TGTGCCAGCAGTGGGGACAGGGGTTACAATCAGCCCCAGCATTTT.